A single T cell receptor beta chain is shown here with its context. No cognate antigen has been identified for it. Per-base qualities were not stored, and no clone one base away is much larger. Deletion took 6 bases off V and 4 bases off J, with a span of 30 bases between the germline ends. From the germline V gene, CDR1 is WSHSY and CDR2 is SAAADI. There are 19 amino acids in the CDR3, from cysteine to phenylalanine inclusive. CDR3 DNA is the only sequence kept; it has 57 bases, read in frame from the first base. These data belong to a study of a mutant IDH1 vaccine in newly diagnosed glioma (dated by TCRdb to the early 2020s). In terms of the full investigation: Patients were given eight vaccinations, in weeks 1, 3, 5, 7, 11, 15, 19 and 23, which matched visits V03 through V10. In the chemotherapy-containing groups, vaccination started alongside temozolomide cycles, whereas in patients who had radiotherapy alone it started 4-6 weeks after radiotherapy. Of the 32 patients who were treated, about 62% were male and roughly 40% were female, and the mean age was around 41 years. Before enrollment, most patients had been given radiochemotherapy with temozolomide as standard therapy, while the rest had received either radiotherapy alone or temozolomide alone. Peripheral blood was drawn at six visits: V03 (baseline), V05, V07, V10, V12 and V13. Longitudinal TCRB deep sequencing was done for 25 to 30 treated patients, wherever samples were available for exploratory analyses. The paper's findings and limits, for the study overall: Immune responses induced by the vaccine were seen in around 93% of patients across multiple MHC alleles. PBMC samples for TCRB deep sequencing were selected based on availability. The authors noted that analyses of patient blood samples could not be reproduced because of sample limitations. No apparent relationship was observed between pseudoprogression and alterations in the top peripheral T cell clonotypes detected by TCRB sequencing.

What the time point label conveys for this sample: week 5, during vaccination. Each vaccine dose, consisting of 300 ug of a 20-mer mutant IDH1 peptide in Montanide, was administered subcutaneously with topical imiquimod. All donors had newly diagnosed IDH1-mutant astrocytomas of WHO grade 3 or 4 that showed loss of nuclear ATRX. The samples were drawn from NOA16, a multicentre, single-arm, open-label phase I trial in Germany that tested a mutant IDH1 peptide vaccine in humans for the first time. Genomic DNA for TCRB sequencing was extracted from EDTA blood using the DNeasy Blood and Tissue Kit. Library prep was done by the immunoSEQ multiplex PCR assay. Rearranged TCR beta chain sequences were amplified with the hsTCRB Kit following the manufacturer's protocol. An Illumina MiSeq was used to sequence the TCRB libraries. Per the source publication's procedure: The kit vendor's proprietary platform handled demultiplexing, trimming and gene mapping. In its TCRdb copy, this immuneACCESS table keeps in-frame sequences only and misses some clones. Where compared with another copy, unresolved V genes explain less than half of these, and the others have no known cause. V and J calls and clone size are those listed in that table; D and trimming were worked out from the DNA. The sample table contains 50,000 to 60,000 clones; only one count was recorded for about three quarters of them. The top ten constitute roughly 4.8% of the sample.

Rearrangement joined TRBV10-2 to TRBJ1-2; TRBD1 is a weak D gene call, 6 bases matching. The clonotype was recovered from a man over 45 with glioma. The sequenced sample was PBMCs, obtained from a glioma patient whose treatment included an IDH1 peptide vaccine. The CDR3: CASSLTGTQPYRGSYGYTF. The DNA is TGCGCCAGCAGCCTGACAGGAACTCAACCCTATCGTGGGAGCTATGGCTACACCTTC.